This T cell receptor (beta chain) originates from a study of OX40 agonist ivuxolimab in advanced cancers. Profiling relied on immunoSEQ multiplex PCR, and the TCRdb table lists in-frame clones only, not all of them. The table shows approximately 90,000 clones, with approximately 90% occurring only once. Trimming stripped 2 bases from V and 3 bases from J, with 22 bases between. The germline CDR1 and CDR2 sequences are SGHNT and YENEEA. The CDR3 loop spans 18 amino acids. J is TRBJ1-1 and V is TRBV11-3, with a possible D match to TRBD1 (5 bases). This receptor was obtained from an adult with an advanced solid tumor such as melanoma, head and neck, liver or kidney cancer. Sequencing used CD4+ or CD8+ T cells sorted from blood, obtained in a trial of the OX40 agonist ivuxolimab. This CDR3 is CASSLSSVGRGGHTEAFF. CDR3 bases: TGTGCCAGCAGCTTATCGTCGGTTGGGAGGGGCGGCCACACTGAAGCTTTCTTT.